This TCR beta chain was sequenced during a study of cytomegalovirus exposure and HLA in healthy donors. Trimming pared 6 bases from V and 3 bases from J, leaving 15 bases between. This CDR3 region has 15 residues. Germline V gene lookup returns CDR1 MNHEY and CDR2 SMNVEV (reference sequence). The PCR employed 60 Vbeta primers together with 13 Jbeta primers. Sequencing used immunoSEQ multiplex PCR; TCRdb keeps in-frame clones, though not all of them. The profile covers about 140,000 clones, with about 84% appearing a single time and 2% to 2.5% taken by the ten largest. General study findings and limits: Rarity marked most TCR sequences, yet some public TCRs occurred in many donors. V segments that were indistinguishable, TRBV6-2 and TRBV6-3 among them, were omitted from analysis.

In this sample, this clone turned up a few times. Its antigen is undetermined. It was healthy bone marrow donors who served as donors. This sequence was found in a man aged 50 to 59 in good health and CMV-seronegative. Sequences were obtained from PBMCs. The chain joins TRBV27 to TRBJ1-5, with D possibly TRBD1 on 6 matching bases. CDR3 DNA: TGTGCCAGCAGAGCTATTAAGGGGGTCAATCAGCCCCAGCATTTT. It codes for CASRAIKGVNQPQHF.